The rows below give T cell receptor beta chains drawn from one sample of a study of blood T cell repertoires in COVID-19. Generated by immunoSEQ multiplex PCR, the TCRdb table keeps only in-frame clones and is missing some. The sample holds under 250,000 clones; about 85% are singletons and the top ten take around 3%. Sequencing input: peripheral blood. These receptor sequences come from a man aged 50 to 59 who had recovered from COVID-19. Each CDR3 is given with its conserved first and last residue. A D gene is named only where the DNA matches it firmly. Where a row states a size, it is once, few, many or the class of an expanded clone; other rows omit it.

clone_size j_call v_call d_call cdr3_nt cdr3_aa
. TRBJ2-3 TRBV5-5 TRBD2 TGTGCCAGCAGCTTGGCTGGTAGCGGGACCTCAGGGAGCACAGATACGCAGTATTTT CASSLAGSGTSGSTDTQYF
. TRBJ2-7 TRBV7-2 . TGTGCCAGCAGCTCCAGCGAGTGGGCCTACGAGCAGTACTTC CASSSSEWAYEQYF
. TRBJ1-4 TRBV27 . TGTGCCAGCAGTTTCCTACAGGCCAGGGGTAATGAAAAACTGTTTTTT CASSFLQARGNEKLFF
. TRBJ1-2 TRBV5-4 TRBD1 TGTGCCAGCAGCTTGGACAGGGGGGATGGCTACACCTTC CASSLDRGDGYTF
. TRBJ1-1 TRBV14 TRBD1 TGTGCCAGCAGCAAGGGAGGGACAGGGGGGAACACTGAAGCTTTCTTT CASSKGGTGGNTEAFF
. TRBJ2-1 TRBV12-3/TRBV12-4 . TGTGCCAGCAGTTCCCAAGAGTTCCATGAGCAGTTCTTC CASSSQEFHEQFF
. TRBJ1-2 TRBV27 . TGTGCCAGCAGTCCAACAGGGAGTCGGGGTGGCTACACCTTC CASSPTGSRGGYTF
. TRBJ1-2 TRBV24-1 TRBD1 TGTGCCACCAGTGACAGGACAGGGATCAATGGCTACACCTTC CATSDRTGINGYTF
. TRBJ2-1 TRBV11-2 TRBD2 TGTGCCAGCTTGTCGGCTGGGAGGGCCGGGTCCTACAATGAGCAGTTCTTC CASLSAGRAGSYNEQFF
. TRBJ2-1 TRBV6-2/TRBV6-3 . TGTGCCAGCAGTTACTCGGGCGTCAGCTCCTACAATGAGCAGTTCTTC CASSYSGVSSYNEQFF
once TRBJ2-2 TRBV27 TRBD2 TGTGCCAGCAGTTCTAGCGGGAGGAACACCGGGGAGCTGTTTTTT CASSSSGRNTGELFF
. TRBJ2-7 TRBV28 TRBD1 TGTGCCAGCAGGAGACAGGGCGTCTCCGAGCAGTACTTC CASRRQGVSEQYF
. TRBJ2-7 TRBV5-1 . TGCGCCAGCAGCTTGGTTGGGCAGCTCGGCTACGAGCAGTACTTC CASSLVGQLGYEQYF
. TRBJ2-7 TRBV27 TRBD2 TGTGCCAGCAGTCGCGGACTAGCGGGAGGACGTTACGAGCAGTACTTC CASSRGLAGGRYEQYF
. TRBJ2-1 TRBV27 . TGTGCCAGCAGTCCCCAGACAGGTAGTTACAATGAGCAGTTCTTC CASSPQTGSYNEQFF
few TRBJ1-1 TRBV28 . TGTGCCAGCAGTGGCCGGGGACGGGGGAGCACTGAAGCTTTCTTT CASSGRGRGSTEAFF
. TRBJ2-1 TRBV20-1 . TGCAGTGCTAGTCCTCCCACGACTAGGGCTCGAAGATACAATGAGCAGTTCTTC CSASPPTTRARRYNEQFF
. TRBJ2-3 TRBV6-1 TRBD2 TGTGCCAGCAGTGAAAAAGGGGGGTGGGCTAGCGGGACGGATACGCAGTATTTT CASSEKGGWASGTDTQYF
. TRBJ1-3 TRBV27 TRBD1 TGTGCCAGCAGTGACAGGGTTGCTGGAAACACCATATATTTT CASSDRVAGNTIYF
. TRBJ2-3 TRBV29-1 . TGCAGCGTTCGAGTTGTGACAGATACGCAGTATTTT CSVRVVTDTQYF
once TRBJ1-4 TRBV20-1 TRBD1 TGCAGTGCTAGTCGGGACAGTAATGAAAAACTGTTTTTT CSASRDSNEKLFF
. TRBJ2-1 TRBV7-6 TRBD2 TGTGCCAGCAGCTTGTGGCCTAGCGGCCGGGGGGGTGAGCAGTTCTTC CASSLWPSGRGGEQFF
. TRBJ1-2 TRBV6-5 . TGTGCCAGCAGTTACCGAACTGGAGAATGGGGCTACACCTTC CASSYRTGEWGYTF
. TRBJ2-3 TRBV7-8 TRBD2 TGTGCCAGCAGCTTAGCACTAGCGAGGAACACAGATACGCAGTATTTT CASSLALARNTDTQYF
. TRBJ1-2 TRBV6-5 . TGTGCCAGCAGTTTGAAGGGACATATTAACTATGGCTACACCTTC CASSLKGHINYGYTF
. TRBJ2-1 TRBV7-2 TRBD2 TGTGCCAGCAGCTTCTCCGGGACTAGCGGGAGCTATGAGCAGTTCTTC CASSFSGTSGSYEQFF
. TRBJ2-7 TRBV28 . TGTGCCAGCAGTTTATACAGGGTGGGCTACGAGCAGTACTTC CASSLYRVGYEQYF
. TRBJ1-3 TRBV12-3/TRBV12-4 . TGTGCCAGCAGTTTAGGCCGGGGAAACACCATATATTTT CASSLGRGNTIYF
. TRBJ1-4 TRBV18 . TGTGCCAGCTCACTCGACAGTAATGAAAAACTGTTTTTT CASSLDSNEKLFF
. TRBJ1-1 TRBV28 TRBD1 TGTGCCAGCAGTCCGGACAGGGTAACTGAAGCTTTCTTT CASSPDRVTEAFF
. TRBJ1-6 TRBV11-2 TRBD1 TGTGCCAGCAGCCCCACCGGGACAGTTAATTCACCCCTCCACTTT CASSPTGTVNSPLHF
. TRBJ1-2 TRBV27 . TGTGCCAATCGCCGGTATTCATATGGCTACACCTTC CANRRYSYGYTF
. TRBJ2-4 TRBV3-1/TRBV3-2 TRBD2 TGTGCCAGCAGCCAAGTAGCGGGAGAGATTCAGTACTTC CASSQVAGEIQYF
. TRBJ2-7 TRBV10-3 TRBD2 TGTGCCATCAGTGGTCGGGTAGCGGGATTCTACGAGCAGTACTTC CAISGRVAGFYEQYF
. TRBJ1-1 TRBV2 . TGTGCCAGCAGTGCCAACAATATGAACACTGAAGCTTTCTTT CASSANNMNTEAFF
once TRBJ1-1 TRBV19 TRBD1 TGTGCCAGTAGTACGGGACAGGGGAGGAACACTGAAGCTTTCTTT CASSTGQGRNTEAFF
. TRBJ2-3 TRBV27 . TGTGCCAGCAGTTTAAGGGGGACTATACAAGATACGCAGTATTTT CASSLRGTIQDTQYF
. TRBJ2-3 TRBV10-1 TRBD2 TGCGCCAGCAGTGAGTTCGGCGGGAGTAGTTCAGATACGCAGTATTTT CASSEFGGSSSDTQYF
. TRBJ2-1 TRBV27 TRBD2 TGTGCCAGCAGTTTATCGGCAGCGTCCAGCGGGGTTGAGCAGTTCTTC CASSLSAASSGVEQFF
once TRBJ2-1 TRBV28 TRBD1 TGTGCCAGCACAGTCAGGGGGCAGAAAGTTGAGCAGTTCTTC CASTVRGQKVEQFF
few TRBJ2-7 TRBV14 TRBD1 TGTGCCAGCAGCTCGTGGACAGGGGGCCGCGAGCAGTACTTC CASSSWTGGREQYF
. TRBJ1-1 TRBV11-2 . TGTGCCAGCAGCTTACTCGGAGGGAACACTGAAGCTTTCTTT CASSLLGGNTEAFF
. TRBJ1-1 TRBV5-1 . TGCGCCAGCAGCTTGGAGACAGTAGGCACTGAAGCTTTCTTT CASSLETVGTEAFF
. TRBJ1-5 TRBV15 TRBD1 TGTGCCACCAGCAGAGAAGGACAGGCCCTACTAGGTCAGCCCCAGCATTTT CATSREGQALLGQPQHF
. TRBJ2-1 TRBV28 . TGTGCCAGCAGTCAGACTTCTACTAGCTCCTACAATGAGCAGTTCTTC CASSQTSTSSYNEQFF
once TRBJ2-1 TRBV28 . TGTGCCAGCAGTTCCGCCGGGGGACAGAAGTTGACCCGGGACTGGAGGACCGGTGAGCAGTTCTTC CASSSAGGQKLTRDWRTGEQFF
once TRBJ2-1 TRBV18 TRBD1 TGTGCCAGCTCACCCCGGTCCCAGGGGGAGAAGTTCTTC CASSPRSQGEKFF
. TRBJ2-7 TRBV7-2 . TGTGCCAGCAGCTCCGGACAGCCCTACGAGCAGTACTTC CASSSGQPYEQYF
. TRBJ2-2 TRBV5-1 . TGCGCCAGCAGCGTGCTCAGGGGCCCGAACACCGGGGAGCTGTTTTTT CASSVLRGPNTGELFF
. TRBJ2-3 TRBV28 . TGTGCCAGCAGTTTAGGGCTAGCGTCTAGCACAGATACGCAGTATTTT CASSLGLASSTDTQYF
. TRBJ2-2 TRBV6-5 . TGTGCCAGCAGTTACTCTCAGGGAAGGTCCCGGGAGCTGTTTTTT CASSYSQGRSRELFF
once TRBJ1-2 TRBV28 . TGTGCCAGCAGTTTCGGGGAAGGCTACACCTTC CASSFGEGYTF